The 26 T cell receptor beta chains below come from one sample, sequenced in a study of T-cell reconstitution after alpha-beta-depleted transplantation in children. Construction of the TCRbeta library involved unique molecular identifiers. TCRdb redid the calling of the PCR reads with MiXCR, one entry per CDR3 protein. Of fewer than 450,000 distinct CDR3 sequences detected, around 16% appear once; the ten largest clones hold roughly 40%. The starting material was PBMCs, mostly from graft donor cells, obtained 360 days after TCRalphabeta/CD19-depleted stem cell transplant. These receptor sequences come from a male patient aged 2 to 10 who had a stem cell transplant for acute lymphoblastic leukemia, so the T cells may come from the graft donor.

This clonotype appeared many times. The V call is TRBV10-3, the J call TRBJ2-7; 7 bases match TRBD2. The CDR3 has 13 residues. With 7 bases clipped from V and 0 bases from J, the junction kept 3 bases outside the gene matches. The V gene's germline CDR1 is ENHRY and CDR2 SYGVKD. DNA for the CDR3: TGTGCCATCAACGCGGGAGACTCCTACGAGCAGTACTTC. Its translation: CAINAGDSYEQYF.

The genes are TRBV12-3 or TRBV12-4 and TRBJ1-4; D gene unclear. There are 14 residues in the CDR3. Trimming pared 3 bases from V and 5 bases from J, leaving 10 bases between. CDR3 nucleotide sequence: TGTGCCAGCAGTTTGCTCGGAAACAATGAAAAACTGTTTTTT. Translation gives CASSLLGNNEKLFF.

This clonotype has just a few counts. The chain has TRBV12-3 or TRBV12-4 and TRBJ2-3; D is uncertain. The CDR3 runs 15 residues. Deletions cut 6 bases from V and 4 bases from J, with 17 bases between. The CDR3 nucleotides read TGTGCCAGCAGCGCCCTAAACCCTCCGTCAGATACGCAGTATTTT. Protein product: CASSALNPPSDTQYF.

This clonotype was counted ten times or more. This chain uses TRBV12-3 or TRBV12-4 with TRBJ2-3; D unresolved. The CDR3 extends over 12 amino acids. V lost 3 bases and J lost 6, with 7 bases in between. The CDR3 sequence is CASSLVGDTQYF. The CDR3 DNA reads as TGTGCCAGCAGTTTGGTGGGGGATACGCAGTATTTT.

In its sample, this clonotype was seen a few times. The rearrangement joins TRBV2 to TRBJ2-5; D is tentatively TRBD1 or TRBD2 (5 bases each). V lost 6 bases, J lost 1 base, and 9 bases lay in between. The CDR3 totals 13 residues. Germline loops: CDR1 SNHLY, CDR2 FYNNEI. CDR3 loop: CASRRGVQETQYF. The CDR3 DNA reads as TGTGCCAGCAGGCGAGGGGTCCAAGAGACCCAGTACTTC.

This clonotype was seen more than once but under ten times. This chain joins TRBV29-1 and TRBJ2-5, with 8 bases that match TRBD2. V trimming: 4 bases; J trimming: 4 bases; junction bases outside the gene matches: 11. Germline loops: CDR1 SQVTM, CDR2 ANQGSEA. The CDR3 spans 15 residues. In DNA, the CDR3 is TGCAGCGTTGCCCGGGGACTAGGTGGGGGAGAGACCCAGTACTTC. Residues: CSVARGLGGGETQYF. The whole variable domain, remainder taken from reference TRBV29-1 and TRBJ2-5, is SAVISQKPSRDICQRGTSLTIQCQVDSQVTMMFWYRQQPGQSLTLIATANQGSEATYESGFVIDKFPISRPNLTFSTLTVSNMSPEDSSIYLCSVARGLGGGETQYFGPGTRLLVL.

This clonotype appeared many times. The chain joins TRBV12-3 or TRBV12-4 to TRBJ2-1; 14 bases fit TRBD2. With V trimmed by 5 bases and J by 5 bases, 5 bases remained unmatched. There are 16 residues in the CDR3. CDR3 in amino acids: CASSLLGLAGDNEQFF. The CDR3 coding sequence is TGTGCCAGCAGTCTCCTGGGACTAGCGGGAGACAATGAGCAGTTCTTC.

The V gene is TRBV12-3 or TRBV12-4, the J gene TRBJ1-2, with TRBD1 matching 10 bases. Losses at the gene ends were 3 bases for V and 4 bases for J; bases not matched to a gene: 2. The CDR3 loop spans 14 amino acids. CDR3 DNA: TGTGCCAGCAGTTTTGGGACAGGGGCCTATGGCTACACCTTC. Residues: CASSFGTGAYGYTF.

In its sample, this clonotype was seen many times. The chain uses TRBV12-3 or TRBV12-4 and TRBJ1-5, with 9 bases aligning to TRBD1. The J segment lost 6 bases and the V segment lost 6 bases, leaving 9 bases of the junction unmatched. This CDR3 contains 15 residues. The CDR3 sequence is CASRATGGAGQPQHF. In nucleotides, the CDR3 is TGTGCCAGCAGAGCCACAGGGGGCGCGGGTCAGCCCCAGCATTTT.

This clonotype was counted a few times. V and J are TRBV10-3 and TRBJ2-7; a possible D gene is TRBD2 (6 bases). Deletions cut 5 bases from V and 2 bases from J, with 13 bases between. Germline CDR1 and CDR2: ENHRY and SYGVKD. The CDR3 has 14 amino acids. The CDR3 nucleotides are TGTGCCATCAGTTCCCCTAGCGCCCCCTACGAGCAGTACTTC. Its protein is CAISSPSAPYEQYF.

This clonotype was counted ten times or more. Written as DNA, the CDR3 is TGCGCCAGCAGCCACCCCGGACAGGGTAACCCCCCTGGGCAAAACATTCAGTACTTC. Its protein product is CASSHPGQGNPPGQNIQYF. The rearrangement links TRBV4-1 to TRBJ2-4; TRBD1 aligns across 8 bases. Germline V gene sequence: CDR1 MGHRA, CDR2 YSYEKL. Germline trimming cut 3 bases from V and 5 bases from J; bases unmatched to any gene: 18. The CDR3 has 19 residues.

This chain connects TRBV28 to TRBJ2-1; no clear D gene. Germline CDR1 MDHEN, CDR2 SYDVKM. Trimming left V 5 bases short and J 9 bases short, with 11 bases between. CDR3 size: 12 residues. For the CDR3, the DNA is TGTGCCAGCAGTGCCTGGTGGGGTGAGCAGTTCTTC. Its translation: CASSAWWGEQFF.

This clonotype was picked up a small number of times. The V gene is TRBV4-2, the J gene TRBJ2-3; 10 positions match TRBD2. This CDR3 spans 19 amino acids. V dropped 4 bases and J dropped 2; count of bases not matched to a gene: 15. CDR1 is LGHNA, CDR2 YNFKEQ, per germline. The CDR3: CASSPRPSGRGGFTDTQYF. CDR3 nucleotide sequence: TGTGCCAGCAGCCCACGGCCTAGCGGGAGAGGAGGCTTCACAGATACGCAGTATTTT.

This clonotype was seen at least ten times. The V gene is TRBV20-1, the J gene TRBJ2-2; D might be TRBD2 (6 bases). V gave up 4 bases and J gave up 2 bases, with 11 bases separating them. CDR1 and CDR2 from the germline V gene are DFQATT and SNEGSKA (reference sequence). This CDR3 is 14 amino acids long. CDR3 nucleotides: TGCAGTGCTACGAGCGGGCCTAACACCGGGGAGCTGTTTTTT. Its translation: CSATSGPNTGELFF.

This clonotype was counted between two and nine times. This chain uses TRBV28 with TRBJ2-7; unclear D gene. V was shortened by 5 bases and J by 3 bases, with 23 bases between the two germline ends. The V gene's germline CDR1 is MDHEN and CDR2 SYDVKM. This CDR3 contains 17 residues. The DNA of the CDR3 is TGTGCCAGCAGTAGTTTAGTGTCCCGGAGAGCTAACTACGAGCAGTACTTC. Translated, it gives CASSSLVSRRANYEQYF.

The V call is TRBV28, the J call TRBJ2-5, with 9 bases aligning to TRBD1. V lost 10 bases, J lost 0 bases, and 3 bases stayed unmatched. The CDR3 has 13 amino acids. Germline V lookup: CDR1 MDHEN, CDR2 SYDVKM. The CDR3, as DNA: TGTGCCACCACAGGGGGCTACCAAGAGACCCAGTACTTC. Its translation is CATTGGYQETQYF.

J is TRBJ2-5 and V is TRBV5-6, with 10 positions matching TRBD2. The CDR3 has 14 residues. The V segment lost 7 bases and the J segment 4 bases; nucleotides outside the gene matches: 7. Germline CDR1 SGHDT, CDR2 YYEEEE. The CDR3, as DNA: TGTGCCAGCGGGGTCTTAGCGGGAGGAGAGACCCAGTACTTC. Translated: CASGVLAGGETQYF.

The genes are TRBV5-8 and TRBJ2-7; no definite D call. The CDR3 is 14 amino acids. Trimming removed 4 bases at V and 3 bases at J, with 14 bases between. Germline V gene data show CDR1 as SGHTS and CDR2 as YDEGEE. The CDR3, as DNA: TGTGCCAGCAGCATGGGTGGTCGCTACTACGAGCAGTACTTC. Translating it yields CASSMGGRYYEQYF.

This clonotype was counted a few times. The chain couples TRBV6-2 or TRBV6-3 to TRBJ2-7; D is possibly TRBD1 (6 bases). Trimming pared 0 bases from V and 4 bases from J, leaving 22 bases between. The CDR3 length is 18 residues. Germline-derived CDR1 and CDR2 are MNHEY and SVGEGT. CDR3 protein: CASSYSMGAGDELYEQYF. The CDR3 coding sequence is TGTGCCAGCAGTTACTCGATGGGTGCAGGGGATGAGTTGTACGAGCAGTACTTC.

Ten or more counts support this clonotype. The chain carries TRBV7-9 and TRBJ2-1, with 11 bases aligning to TRBD2. The CDR3 contains 14 residues. Per germline, CDR1 SEHNR and CDR2 FQNEAQ (reference sequence). The V and J ends lost 4 bases and 6 bases, in that order; junction bases with no gene match: 2. CDR3 sequence: CASSSGLAVNEQFF. The CDR3, as DNA: TGTGCCAGCAGCTCGGGACTAGCGGTCAATGAGCAGTTCTTC.

The table lists this clonotype with a few counts. The chain links TRBV9 to TRBJ2-3; 8 bases align to TRBD2. Germline CDR1 SGDLS, CDR2 YYNGEE. The junction had 3 bases not matched to a gene; V was cut back by 0 bases and J by 0 bases. The CDR3 extends over 16 amino acids. The CDR3 spells CASSVVSSGSTDTQYF. CDR3 DNA: TGTGCCAGCAGCGTAGTCTCTAGCGGGAGCACAGATACGCAGTATTTT.

This clonotype was seen a few times. In nucleotides, the CDR3 is TGCAGTGCTAGCGGGAGTCTCTGGGAGACCCAGTACTTC. Translation gives CSASGSLWETQYF. The rearrangement joins TRBV20-1 to TRBJ2-5, with a possible D match to TRBD2 (6 bases). There are 13 residues in the CDR3. Per the germline V gene, CDR1 is DFQATT and CDR2 is SNEGSKA (reference sequence). The V gene lost 3 bases and the J gene lost 5 bases, with 13 bases spanning the gap.

The chain employs TRBV7-2 and TRBJ2-4; D uncertain. The CDR3 consists of 15 residues. Germline loops: CDR1 SGHTA, CDR2 FQGNSA. The V end was cut by 2 bases, the J end by 2 bases, with 10 bases between. The CDR3: CASSLSSGPKNIQYF. CDR3 bases: TGTGCCAGCAGCTTATCGAGTGGGCCCAAAAACATTCAGTACTTC.

The chain carries TRBV10-3 and TRBJ1-2; the D is unclear. V lost 0 bases, J lost 4 bases, and 12 bases lay in between. The CDR3 totals 15 residues. Germline V lookup: CDR1 ENHRY, CDR2 SYGVKD. CDR3 region: CAISESGGAAYGYTF. The CDR3 DNA reads TGTGCCATCAGTGAGTCTGGAGGAGCTGCCTATGGCTACACCTTC.

This clonotype was found many times. V and J are TRBV4-1 and TRBJ2-3; the D gene is possibly TRBD2 (6 bases). The CDR3 is 16 amino acids. Germline assignment: CDR1 MGHRA and CDR2 YSYEKL. Trimming removed 0 bases at V and 6 bases at J, with 16 bases between. The CDR3 coding sequence is TGCGCCAGCAGCCAAGATAGGCTAGCGAGGAGGGATACGCAGTATTTT. It encodes CASSQDRLARRDTQYF.

The gene calls are TRBV5-1 and TRBJ2-2; 9 nucleotides line up with TRBD2. Germline CDR1 is SGHRS and CDR2 is YFSETQ. The CDR3 length is 17 residues. The J segment lost 3 bases and the V segment lost 0 bases, leaving 6 bases of the junction unmatched. The CDR3 DNA is TGCGCCAGCAGCTTGGGTCGGCTAGCGGGGTACACCGGGGAGCTGTTTTTT. This sequence encodes CASSLGRLAGYTGELFF.